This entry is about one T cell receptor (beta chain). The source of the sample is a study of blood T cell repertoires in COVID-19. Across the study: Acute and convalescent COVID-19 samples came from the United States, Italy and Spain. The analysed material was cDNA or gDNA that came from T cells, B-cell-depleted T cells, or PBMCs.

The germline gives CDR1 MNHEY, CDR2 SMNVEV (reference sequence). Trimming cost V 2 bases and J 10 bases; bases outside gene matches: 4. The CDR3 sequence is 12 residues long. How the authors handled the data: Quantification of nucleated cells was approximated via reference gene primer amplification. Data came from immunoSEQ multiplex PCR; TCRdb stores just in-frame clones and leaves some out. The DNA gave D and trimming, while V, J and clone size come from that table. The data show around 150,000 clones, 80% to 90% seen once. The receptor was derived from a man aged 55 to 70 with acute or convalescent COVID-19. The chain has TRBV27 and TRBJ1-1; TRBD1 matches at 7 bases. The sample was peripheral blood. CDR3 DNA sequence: TGTGCCAGCAGTTTACTAAAGGGGGCAGCTTTCTTT. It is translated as CASSLLKGAAFF.